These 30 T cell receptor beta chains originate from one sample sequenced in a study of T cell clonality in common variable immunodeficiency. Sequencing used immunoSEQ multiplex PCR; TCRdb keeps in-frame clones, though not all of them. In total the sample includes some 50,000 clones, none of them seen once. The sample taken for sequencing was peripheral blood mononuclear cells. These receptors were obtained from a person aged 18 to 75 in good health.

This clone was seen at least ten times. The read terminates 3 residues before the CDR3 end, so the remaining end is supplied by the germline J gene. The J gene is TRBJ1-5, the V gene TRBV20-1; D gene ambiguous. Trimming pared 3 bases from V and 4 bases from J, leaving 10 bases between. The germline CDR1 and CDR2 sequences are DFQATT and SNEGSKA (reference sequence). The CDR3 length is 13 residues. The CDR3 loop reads CSASPQRNQPQHF. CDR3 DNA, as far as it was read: TGCAGTGCTAGTCCACAGAGAAATCAGCCC.

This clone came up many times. This CDR3 is CSARDRDRGYSYNEQFF. The covered CDR3 bases are TGCAGTGCTAGAGACCGGGACAGAGGATATTCCTACAATGAG. The rearrangement uses TRBV20-1 and TRBJ2-1; 7 nucleotides align to TRBD1. The CDR3 extends 3 residues past the end of the read, so its final part is completed from the germline J gene. The germline CDR1 and CDR2 sequences are DFQATT and SNEGSKA (reference sequence). CDR3 length: 17 residues. Trimming took 0 bases from V and 1 from J; bases not matched to a gene: 9.

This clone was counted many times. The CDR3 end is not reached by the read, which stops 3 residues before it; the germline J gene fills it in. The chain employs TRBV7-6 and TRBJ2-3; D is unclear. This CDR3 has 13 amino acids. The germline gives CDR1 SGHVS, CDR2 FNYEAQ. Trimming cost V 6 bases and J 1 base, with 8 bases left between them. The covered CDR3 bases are TGTGCCAGCAGTAGCTGGGGCACAGATACG. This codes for CASSSWGTDT. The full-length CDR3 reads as CASSSWGTDTQYF.

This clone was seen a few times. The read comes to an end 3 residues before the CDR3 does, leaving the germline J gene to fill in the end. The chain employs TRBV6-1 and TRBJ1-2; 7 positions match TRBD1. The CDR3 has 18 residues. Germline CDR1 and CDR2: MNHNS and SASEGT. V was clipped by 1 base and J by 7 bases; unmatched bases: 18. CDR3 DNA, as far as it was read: TGTGCCAGCAGTGAAGGGGGGGCGGAGGGGGCCCCCTACGGTGGC. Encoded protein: CASSEGGAEGAPYGG. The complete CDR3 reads CASSEGGAEGAPYGGYTF.

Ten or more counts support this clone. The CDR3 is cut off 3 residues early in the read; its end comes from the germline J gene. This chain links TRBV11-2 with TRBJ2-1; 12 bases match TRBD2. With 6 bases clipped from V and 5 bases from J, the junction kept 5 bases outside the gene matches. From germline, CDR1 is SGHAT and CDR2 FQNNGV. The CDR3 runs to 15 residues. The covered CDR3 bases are TGTGCCAGCAGTCTGACTAGCGGGGGCCACAATGAG. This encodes CASSLTSGGHNE. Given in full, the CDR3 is CASSLTSGGHNEQFF.

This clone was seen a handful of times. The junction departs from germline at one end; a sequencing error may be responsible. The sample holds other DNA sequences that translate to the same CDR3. The CDR3 sequence: CASSMTGTGNTIYF. The sequenced part of the CDR3 DNA is TGTGCCAGTAGTATGACAGGGACTGGAAACACG. The V gene is TRBV19, the J gene TRBJ1-3; TRBD1 agrees at 7 bases. The observed sequence ends 3 residues before the CDR3 terminus, with the missing tail filled in from the germline J gene. The CDR3 contains 14 residues. CDR1 and CDR2 from the germline V gene are LNHDA and SQIVND (reference sequence).

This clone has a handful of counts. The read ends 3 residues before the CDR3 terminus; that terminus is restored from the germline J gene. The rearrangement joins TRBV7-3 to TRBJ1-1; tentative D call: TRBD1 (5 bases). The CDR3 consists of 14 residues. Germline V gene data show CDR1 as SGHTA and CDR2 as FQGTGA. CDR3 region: CASSLGTFTDTAFF. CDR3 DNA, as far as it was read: TGTGCCAGCAGCTTAGGGACTTTCACAGATACG.

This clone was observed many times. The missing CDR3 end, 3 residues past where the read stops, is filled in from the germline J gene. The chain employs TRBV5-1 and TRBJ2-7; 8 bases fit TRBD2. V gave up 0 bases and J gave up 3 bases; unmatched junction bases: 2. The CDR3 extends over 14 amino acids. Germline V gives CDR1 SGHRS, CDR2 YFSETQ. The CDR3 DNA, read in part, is TGCGCCAGCAGCTTGGCGGCGGGGGGCTACGAG. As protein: CASSLAAGGYE. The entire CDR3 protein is CASSLAAGGYEQYF.

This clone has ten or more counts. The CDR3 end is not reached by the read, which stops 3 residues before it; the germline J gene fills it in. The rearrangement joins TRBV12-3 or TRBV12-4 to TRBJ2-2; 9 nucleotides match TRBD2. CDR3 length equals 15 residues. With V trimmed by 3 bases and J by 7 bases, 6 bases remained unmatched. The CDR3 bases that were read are TGTGCCAGCAGTTTTCTTAGCGGGAGTTTCGGGGAG. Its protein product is CASSFLSGSFGE. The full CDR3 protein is CASSFLSGSFGELFF.

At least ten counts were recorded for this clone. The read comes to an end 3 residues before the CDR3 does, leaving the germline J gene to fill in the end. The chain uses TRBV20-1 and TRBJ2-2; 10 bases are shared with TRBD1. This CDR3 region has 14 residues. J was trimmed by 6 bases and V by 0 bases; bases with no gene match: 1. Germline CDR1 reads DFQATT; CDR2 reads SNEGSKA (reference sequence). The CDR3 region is CSAREDRGAGELFF. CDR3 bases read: TGCAGTGCTAGAGAGGACAGGGGGGCCGGGGAG.

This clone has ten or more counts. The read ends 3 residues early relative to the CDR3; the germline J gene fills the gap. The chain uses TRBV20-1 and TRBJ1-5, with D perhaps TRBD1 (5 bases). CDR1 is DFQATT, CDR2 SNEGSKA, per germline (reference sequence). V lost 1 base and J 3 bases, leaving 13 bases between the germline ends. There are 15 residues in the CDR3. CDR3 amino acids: CSARGSTGINQPQHF. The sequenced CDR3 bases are TGCAGTGCTAGAGGCAGTACAGGAATCAATCAGCCC.

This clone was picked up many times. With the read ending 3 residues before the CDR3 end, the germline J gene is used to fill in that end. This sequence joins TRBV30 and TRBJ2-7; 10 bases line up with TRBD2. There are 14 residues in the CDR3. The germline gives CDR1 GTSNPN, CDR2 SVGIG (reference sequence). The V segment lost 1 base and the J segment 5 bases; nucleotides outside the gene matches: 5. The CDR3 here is CAWSALAGIDEQYF. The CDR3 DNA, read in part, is TGTGCCTGGAGTGCACTAGCGGGAATCGACGAG.

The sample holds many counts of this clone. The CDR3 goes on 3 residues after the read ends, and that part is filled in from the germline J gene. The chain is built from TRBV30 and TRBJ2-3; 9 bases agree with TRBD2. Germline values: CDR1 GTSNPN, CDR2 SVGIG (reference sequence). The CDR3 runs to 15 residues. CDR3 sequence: CAWTRSGLAKETQYF. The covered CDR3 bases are TGTGCCTGGACCAGGAGCGGACTAGCGAAGGAGACG.

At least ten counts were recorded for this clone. CDR3 residues: CSASPGKGPEPAYEQYF. The sequenced CDR3 bases are TGCAGTGCTAGCCCGGGGAAAGGACCAGAGCCAGCCTACGAG. This sequence joins TRBV20-1 and TRBJ2-7, with D perhaps TRBD2 (5 bases). The read terminates 3 residues ahead of where the CDR3 ends, so the germline J gene completes it. The CDR3 contains 17 residues. From germline, CDR1 is DFQATT and CDR2 SNEGSKA (reference sequence). The V end lost 3 bases, the J end lost 2 bases, and 23 bases lay between the germline ends.

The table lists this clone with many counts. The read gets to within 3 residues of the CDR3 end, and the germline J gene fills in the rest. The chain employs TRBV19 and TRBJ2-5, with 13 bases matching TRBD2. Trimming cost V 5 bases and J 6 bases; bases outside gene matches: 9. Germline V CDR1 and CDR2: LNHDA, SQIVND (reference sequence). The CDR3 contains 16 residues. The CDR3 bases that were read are TGTGCCAGTAGTTCCCGGACTAGCGGGAGTTTGAAGACC. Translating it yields CASSSRTSGSLKT. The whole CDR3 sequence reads CASSSRTSGSLKTQYF. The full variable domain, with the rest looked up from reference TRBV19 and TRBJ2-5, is DGGITQSPKYLFRKEGQNVTLSCEQNLNHDAMYWYRQDPGQGLRLIYYSQIVNDFQKGDIAEGYSVSREKKESFPLTVTSAQKNPTAFYLCASSSRTSGSLKTQYFGPGTRLLVL.

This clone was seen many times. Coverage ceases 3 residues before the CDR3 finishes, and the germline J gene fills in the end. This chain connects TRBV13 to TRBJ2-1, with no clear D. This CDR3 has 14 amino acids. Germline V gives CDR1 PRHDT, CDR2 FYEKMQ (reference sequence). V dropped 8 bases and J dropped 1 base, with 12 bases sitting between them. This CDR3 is CASQPGRSYNEQFF. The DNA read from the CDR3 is TGTGCCAGCCAGCCAGGCCGATCCTACAATGAG.

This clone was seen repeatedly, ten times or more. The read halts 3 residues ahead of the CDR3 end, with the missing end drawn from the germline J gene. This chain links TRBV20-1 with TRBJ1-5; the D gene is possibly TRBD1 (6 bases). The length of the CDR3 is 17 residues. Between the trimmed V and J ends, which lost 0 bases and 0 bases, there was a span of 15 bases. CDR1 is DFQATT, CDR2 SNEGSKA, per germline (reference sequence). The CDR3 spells CSARDQDSGNSNQPQHF. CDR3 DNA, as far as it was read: TGCAGTGCTAGAGATCAGGACAGTGGGAATAGCAATCAGCCC.

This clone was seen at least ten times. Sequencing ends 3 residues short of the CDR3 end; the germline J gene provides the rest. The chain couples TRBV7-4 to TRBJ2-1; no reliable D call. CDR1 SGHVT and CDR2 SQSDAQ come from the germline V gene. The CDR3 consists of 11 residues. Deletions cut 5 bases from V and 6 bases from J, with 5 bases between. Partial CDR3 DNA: TGTGCCAGCAGCCCGTGCAATGAG. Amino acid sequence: CASSPCNE. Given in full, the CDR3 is CASSPCNEQFF.

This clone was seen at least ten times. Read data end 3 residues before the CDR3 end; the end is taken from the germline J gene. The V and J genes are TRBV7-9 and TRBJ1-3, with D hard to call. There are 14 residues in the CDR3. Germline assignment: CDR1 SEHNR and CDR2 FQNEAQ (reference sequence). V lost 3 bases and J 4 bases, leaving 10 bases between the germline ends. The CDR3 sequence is CASSLRGAGNTIYF. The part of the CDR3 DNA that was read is TGTGCCAGCAGCTTGCGAGGAGCGGGAAACACC.

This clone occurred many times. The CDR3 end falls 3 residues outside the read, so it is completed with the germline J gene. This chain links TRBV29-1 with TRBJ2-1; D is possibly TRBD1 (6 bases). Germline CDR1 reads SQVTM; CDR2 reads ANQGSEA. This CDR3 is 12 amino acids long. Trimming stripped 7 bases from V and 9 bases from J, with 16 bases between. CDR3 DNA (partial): TGCAGCGGGGACCTGACAGGCGGTGAG. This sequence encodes CSGDLTGGE. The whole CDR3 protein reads CSGDLTGGEQFF.

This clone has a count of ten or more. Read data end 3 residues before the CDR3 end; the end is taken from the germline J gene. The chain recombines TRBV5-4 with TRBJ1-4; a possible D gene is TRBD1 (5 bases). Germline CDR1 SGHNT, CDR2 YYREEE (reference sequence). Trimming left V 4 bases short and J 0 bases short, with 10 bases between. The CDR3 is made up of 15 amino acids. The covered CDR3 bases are TGTGCCAGCAGCGCCGGGGGTCCAACTAATGAAAAA. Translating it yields CASSAGGPTNEK. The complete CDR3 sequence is CASSAGGPTNEKLFF.

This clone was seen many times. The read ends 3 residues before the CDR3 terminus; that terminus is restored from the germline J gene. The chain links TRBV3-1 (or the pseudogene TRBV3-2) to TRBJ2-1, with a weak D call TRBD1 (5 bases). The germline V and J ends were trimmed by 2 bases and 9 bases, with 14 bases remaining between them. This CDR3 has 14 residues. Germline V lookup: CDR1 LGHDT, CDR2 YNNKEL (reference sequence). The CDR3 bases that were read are TGTGCCAGCAGCCAACTTCGGCAGGGTGGTGAG. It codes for CASSQLRQGGE. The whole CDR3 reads CASSQLRQGGEQFF.

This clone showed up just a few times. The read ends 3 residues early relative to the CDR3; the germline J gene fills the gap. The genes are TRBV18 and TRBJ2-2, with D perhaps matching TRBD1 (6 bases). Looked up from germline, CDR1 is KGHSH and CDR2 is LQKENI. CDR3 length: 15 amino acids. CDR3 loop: CASSPPGATNEKLFF. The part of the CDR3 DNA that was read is TGTGCCAGCTCACCTCCAGGGGCAACTAATGAAAAG.

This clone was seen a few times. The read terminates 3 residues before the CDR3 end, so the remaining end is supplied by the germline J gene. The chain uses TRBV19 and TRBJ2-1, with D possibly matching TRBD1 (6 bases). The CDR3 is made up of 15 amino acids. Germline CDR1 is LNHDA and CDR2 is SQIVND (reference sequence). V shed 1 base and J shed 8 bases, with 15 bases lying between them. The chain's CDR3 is CASSIVPRGVDEQFF. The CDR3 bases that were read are TGTGCCAGTAGTATAGTCCCCAGGGGCGTGGATGAG.

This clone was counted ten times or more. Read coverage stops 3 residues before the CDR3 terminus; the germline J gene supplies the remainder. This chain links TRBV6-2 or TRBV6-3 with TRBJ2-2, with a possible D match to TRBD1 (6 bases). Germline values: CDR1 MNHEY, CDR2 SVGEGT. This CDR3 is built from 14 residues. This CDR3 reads CASSQGQTTAWLFF. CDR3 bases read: TGTGCCAGCAGCCAGGGACAAACCACCGCGTGG.

The CDR3 protein is CASSTDGRLGATNEKLFF. The sequenced part of the CDR3 DNA is TGTGCCAGTAGTACGGACGGAAGATTGGGGGCAACTAATGAAAAG. The chain has TRBV19 and TRBJ2-2; D might be TRBD1 (6 bases). From the germline J gene comes the end of the CDR3, since the read stops 3 residues before it. Germline V gene lookup returns CDR1 LNHDA and CDR2 SQIVND (reference sequence). CDR3 length equals 18 residues.

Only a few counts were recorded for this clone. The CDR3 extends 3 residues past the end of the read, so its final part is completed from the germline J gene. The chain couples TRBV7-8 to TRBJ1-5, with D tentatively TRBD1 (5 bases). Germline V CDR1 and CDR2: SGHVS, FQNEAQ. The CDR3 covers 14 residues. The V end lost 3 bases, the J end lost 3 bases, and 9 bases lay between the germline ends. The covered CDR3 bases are TGTGCCAGCAGCTTGACAGACTCCAATCAGCCC. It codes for CASSLTDSNQP. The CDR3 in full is CASSLTDSNQPQHF.

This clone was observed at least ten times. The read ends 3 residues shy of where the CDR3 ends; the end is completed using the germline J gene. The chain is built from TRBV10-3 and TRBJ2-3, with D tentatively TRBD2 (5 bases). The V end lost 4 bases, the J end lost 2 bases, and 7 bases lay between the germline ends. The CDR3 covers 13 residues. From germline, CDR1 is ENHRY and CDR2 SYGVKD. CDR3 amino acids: CAISAGYTDTQYF. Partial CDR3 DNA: TGTGCCATCAGTGCGGGGTACACAGATACG.

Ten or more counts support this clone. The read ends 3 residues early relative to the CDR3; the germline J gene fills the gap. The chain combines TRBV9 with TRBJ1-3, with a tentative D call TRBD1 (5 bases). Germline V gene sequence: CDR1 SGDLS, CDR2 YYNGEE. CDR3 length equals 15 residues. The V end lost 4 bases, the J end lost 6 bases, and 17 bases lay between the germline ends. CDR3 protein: CASSPPGDLENTIYF. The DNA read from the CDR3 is TGTGCCAGCAGCCCGCCGGGGGACCTGGAAAACACC. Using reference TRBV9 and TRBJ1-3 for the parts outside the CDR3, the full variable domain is DSGVTQTPKHLITATGQRVTLRCSPRSGDLSVYWYQQSLDQGLQFLIQYYNGEERAKGNILERFSAQQFPDLHSELNLSSLELGDSALYFCASSPPGDLENTIYFGEGSWLTVV.

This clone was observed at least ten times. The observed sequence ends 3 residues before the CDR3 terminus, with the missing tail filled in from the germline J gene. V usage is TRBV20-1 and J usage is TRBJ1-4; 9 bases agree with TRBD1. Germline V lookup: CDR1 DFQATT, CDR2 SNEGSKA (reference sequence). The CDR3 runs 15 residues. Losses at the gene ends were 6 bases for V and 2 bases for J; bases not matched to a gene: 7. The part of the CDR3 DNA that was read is TGCAGTGCAAAACCTGACAGGGGGACTAATGAAAAA. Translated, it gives CSAKPDRGTNEK. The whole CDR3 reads CSAKPDRGTNEKLFF.